One sample yielded the 29 T cell receptor beta chains listed below, sequenced in a study of Graves' ophthalmopathy and Graves' hyperthyroidism. As the template, RNA transcripts were used to amplify TCR beta CDR3 regions. HTBI-primed first-round RT-PCR preceded second-round multiplex PCR. MiXCR was run by TCRdb on the multiplex PCR reads, yielding one entry per CDR3 protein. This sample has over 500,000 distinct CDR3 sequences, with 22% found just once. The sample consisted of peripheral blood. These receptors came from a woman aged 18-29 years with stable Graves' hyperthyroidism. Some clones in this sample may be carry-over from other donors' samples.

This clonotype has a count of ten or more. The chain employs TRBV2 and TRBJ1-3, with D uncertain. The germline gives CDR1 SNHLY, CDR2 FYNNEI. The CDR3 has 12 amino acids. The V gene lost 8 bases and the J gene lost 2 bases, with 7 bases spanning the gap. The CDR3 region has the DNA TGTGCCAGCCCAGCCCCTGGAAACACCATATATTTT. Translation gives CASPAPGNTIYF.

This clonotype was seen only a few times. The chain couples TRBV11-2 to TRBJ2-7; D possibly matches TRBD1 or TRBD2 (6 bases each). CDR1 and CDR2 from the germline V gene are SGHAT and FQNNGV. Trimming cost V 4 bases and J 1 base, with 17 bases left between them. This CDR3 is 16 amino acids long. CDR3 protein: CASSSQRGAVSYEQYF. CDR3 nucleotides: TGTGCCAGCAGCTCGCAGAGGGGGGCAGTTTCCTACGAGCAGTACTTC.

This chain connects TRBV5-1 to TRBJ1-2; maybe TRBD1 (6 bases). In germline, CDR1 is SGHRS, CDR2 YFSETQ. Trimming stripped 4 bases from V and 6 bases from J, with 16 bases between. This CDR3 comprises 14 residues. The CDR3 nucleotides read TGCGCCAGCAGCCCAACGGGACAAGTGCATGGCTACACCTTC. It codes for CASSPTGQVHGYTF.

This clonotype was picked up many times. The chain has TRBV29-1 and TRBJ2-2; D possibly corresponds to TRBD1 (6 bases). This CDR3 contains 13 residues. Germline values: CDR1 SQVTM, CDR2 ANQGSEA. The ends were cut back, 6 bases at V and 3 bases at J, with 11 bases in the middle. For the CDR3, the DNA is TGCAGCGTCAGATACAGGGACACCGGGGAGCTGTTTTTT. This translates into CSVRYRDTGELFF.

This clonotype has ten or more counts. The rearrangement uses TRBV19 and TRBJ2-2; D gene uncertain. V dropped 1 base and J dropped 5 bases, with 5 bases sitting between them. Germline V gives CDR1 LNHDA, CDR2 SQIVND (reference sequence). This CDR3 contains 13 residues. The CDR3 nucleotides read TGTGCCAGTAGTATAGCAGAAACCGGGGAGCTGTTTTTT. Residues: CASSIAETGELFF.

This clonotype was seen a few times. The rearrangement joins TRBV2 to TRBJ2-2; 8 bases map to TRBD1. The V segment lost 6 bases and the J segment 6 bases; nucleotides outside the gene matches: 3. The CDR3 has 13 amino acids. Germline V gene sequence: CDR1 SNHLY, CDR2 FYNNEI. In DNA form, the CDR3 reads TGTGCCAGCAGAACAGGGGGTCCCGGGGAGCTGTTTTTT. This translates into CASRTGGPGELFF.

The gene calls are TRBV6-1 and TRBJ1-1, with a weak D call TRBD1 (6 bases). Looked up from germline, CDR1 is MNHNS and CDR2 is SASEGT. This CDR3 has 14 residues. Deletions cut 0 bases from V and 4 bases from J, with 9 bases between. DNA of the CDR3: TGTGCCAGCAGTGAAGCATGGGGGGCCACTGAAGCTTTCTTT. Protein: CASSEAWGATEAFF.

This clonotype was seen repeatedly, ten times or more. The chain employs TRBV7-2 and TRBJ2-4; no reliable D call. This CDR3 region has 14 residues. Germline lookup yields CDR1 SGHTA and CDR2 FQGNSA. The V and J ends lost 1 base and 0 bases respectively, with 4 bases between them. Here the CDR3 reads CASSLELAKNIQYF. CDR3 in DNA: TGTGCCAGCAGCTTAGAACTAGCCAAAAACATTCAGTACTTC.

The rearrangement links TRBV18 to TRBJ1-1; TRBD1 is a possible D gene (5 bases). Trimming removed 2 bases from V and 3 bases from J, with 13 bases in between. Germline-derived CDR1 and CDR2 are KGHSH and LQKENI. CDR3 length: 15 residues. CDR3 protein: CASSPFGGSDTEAFF. The CDR3 DNA reads as TGTGCCAGCTCACCATTCGGGGGTTCGGACACTGAAGCTTTCTTT.

This clonotype has a handful of counts. A clone one base away is much larger, so this may be a read error. CDR3 bases: TGCAGTGCTAGGACAGGGGGAATGAGCACTGAAGCTTTCTTT. Its protein is CSARTGGMSTEAFF. This chain links TRBV20-1 with TRBJ1-1, with TRBD1 identical over 9 bases. The CDR3 extends over 14 amino acids. Per germline, CDR1 DFQATT and CDR2 SNEGSKA (reference sequence). V shed 3 bases, J shed 4 bases, and the junction held 6 bases outside the gene matches.

J is TRBJ2-3 and V is TRBV5-6; 8 positions match TRBD2. V dropped 0 bases and J dropped 2; count of bases not matched to a gene: 8. The CDR3 sequence is 17 residues long. Germline CDR1 reads SGHDT; CDR2 reads YYEEEE. CDR3 DNA sequence: TGTGCCAGCAGCTTGGCGGCTAGCGGGCCCAACACAGATACGCAGTATTTT. Translating it yields CASSLAASGPNTDTQYF.

At least ten counts were recorded for this clonotype. V usage is TRBV7-2 and J usage is TRBJ1-1; TRBD1 might be the D (6 bases). CDR3 size: 13 residues. Germline V lookup: CDR1 SGHTA, CDR2 FQGNSA. The V gene lost 1 base and the J gene lost 11 bases, with 14 bases spanning the gap. CDR3 nucleotide sequence: TGTGCCAGCAGCTTAGGACAGGCCTATAAGGCTTTCTTT. Protein: CASSLGQAYKAFF.

The sample holds many counts of this clonotype. The chain carries TRBV11-2 and TRBJ1-1; weak D call: TRBD1 (6 bases). Looked up from germline, CDR1 is SGHAT and CDR2 is FQNNGV. The length of the CDR3 is 15 residues. The V gene lost 7 bases and the J gene lost 7 bases, with 22 bases spanning the gap. This CDR3 reads CASIEPGHTIFEAFF. The CDR3 DNA reads TGTGCCAGCATCGAACCGGGACATACTATTTTTGAAGCTTTCTTT.

This clonotype was found many times. V is TRBV20-1 and J is TRBJ2-7; 9 nucleotides match TRBD1. V lost 3 bases, J lost 2 bases, and 11 bases stayed unmatched. The CDR3 sequence is 16 residues long. Germline loops: CDR1 DFQATT, CDR2 SNEGSKA (reference sequence). The CDR3 coding sequence is TGCAGTGCTAGCGATCTGTTTAGGACAGGGGCCTACGAGCAGTACTTC. This sequence encodes CSASDLFRTGAYEQYF.

Many counts were recorded for this clonotype. This rearrangement joins TRBV20-1 to TRBJ1-2, with a possible D match to TRBD1 (6 bases). Trimming took 6 bases from V and 6 from J, leaving 20 bases between them. The CDR3 extends over 14 amino acids. Germline lookup yields CDR1 DFQATT and CDR2 SNEGSKA (reference sequence). DNA of the CDR3: TGCAGTGCGAGCCGGGACAATAGTCCTAATGGCTACACCTTC. Its protein product is CSASRDNSPNGYTF.

This clonotype was found many times. This sequence joins TRBV6-4 and TRBJ1-6; D may be TRBD1 (6 bases). Between the trimmed V and J ends, which lost 7 bases and 8 bases, there was a span of 21 bases. CDR1 and CDR2 (germline): MRHNA, SNTAGT. The CDR3 is 16 amino acids. CDR3 residues: CASTHGRGGSDSPLHF. The CDR3 bases are TGTGCCAGCACACATGGTCGGGGGGGCAGCGATTCACCCCTCCACTTT.

This clonotype was counted at least ten times. V is TRBV6-2 or TRBV6-3 and J is TRBJ1-5, with no clear D. The V gene lost 7 bases and the J gene lost 6 bases, with 10 bases spanning the gap. Germline V gene data show CDR1 as MNHEY and CDR2 as SVGEGT. There are 12 residues in the CDR3. The CDR3 DNA reads as TGTGCCAGCACTACCAAGGGTCAGCCCCAGCATTTT. It yields the protein CASTTKGQPQHF.

This clonotype has ten or more counts. The chain carries TRBV12-3 or TRBV12-4 and TRBJ2-5; D gene ambiguous. The V and J ends lost 2 bases and 5 bases respectively, with 12 bases between them. This CDR3 spans 14 amino acids. Here the CDR3 reads CASSLTPPLETQYF. The CDR3 DNA reads TGTGCCAGCAGTTTAACCCCACCATTGGAGACCCAGTACTTC.

The rearrangement joins TRBV11-2 to TRBJ2-7; D is unclear. Germline assignment: CDR1 SGHAT and CDR2 FQNNGV. Trimming cost V 7 bases and J 2 bases, with 9 bases left between them. The CDR3 has 12 residues. CDR3 protein: CASIFGTYEQYF. Here the CDR3 DNA reads TGTGCCAGCATCTTCGGAACCTACGAGCAGTACTTC.

This clonotype was seen ten or more times. The chain employs TRBV6-1 and TRBJ2-7, with TRBD1 matching 12 bases. The germline CDR1 and CDR2 sequences are MNHNS and SASEGT. The V gene end was trimmed by 3 bases and the J gene end by 1 base; junction bases not matched to a gene: 1. The CDR3 loop spans 15 amino acids. For the CDR3, the DNA is TGTGCCAGCAGTGAGGGACAGGGGGCTTCCTACGAGCAGTACTTC. Translated, it gives CASSEGQGASYEQYF.

This clonotype was picked up many times. The chain couples TRBV6-1 to TRBJ1-1, with D possibly TRBD1 on 5 matching bases. V lost 5 bases to trimming and J lost 1 base, with 20 bases between them. Germline V lookup: CDR1 MNHNS, CDR2 SASEGT. The CDR3 is 17 residues long. This chain's CDR3 is CASSTPGRRVGNTEAFF. The DNA of the CDR3 is TGTGCCAGCAGTACACCGGGACGGAGAGTTGGGAACACTGAAGCTTTCTTT.

The sample holds many counts of this clonotype. The gene calls are TRBV30 and TRBJ2-5, with 10 bases lining up with TRBD2. The ends lost 5 bases at V and 2 bases at J; junction bases unmatched: 8. CDR3 length equals 15 residues. Germline CDR1 and CDR2: GTSNPN and SVGIG (reference sequence). The CDR3: CAWGGTSGVQETQYF. As DNA, the CDR3 is TGTGCCTGGGGCGGAACTAGCGGGGTGCAAGAGACCCAGTACTTC.

Ten or more counts support this clonotype. The rearrangement uses TRBV6-1 and TRBJ1-5, with TRBD1 matching over 7 bases. The CDR3 runs 17 residues. In germline, CDR1 is MNHNS, CDR2 SASEGT. J lost 2 bases, V lost 1 base, and 8 bases had no gene match. CDR3 amino acids: CASSEGNRGGGNQPQHF. For the CDR3, the DNA is TGTGCCAGCAGTGAAGGGAACAGGGGTGGGGGCAATCAGCCCCAGCATTTT.

This clonotype was recorded many times. The chain is built from TRBV2 and TRBJ1-1; D not resolved. Trimming took off 3 bases at V and 6 bases at J, with 14 bases between the two ends. This CDR3 is 14 amino acids long. CDR1 and CDR2 from the germline V gene are SNHLY and FYNNEI. This CDR3 reads CASSDAWARPEAFF. The CDR3 region has the DNA TGTGCCAGCAGTGATGCCTGGGCACGGCCTGAAGCTTTCTTT.

This clonotype came up once. The V gene is TRBV6-1, the J gene TRBJ2-7; TRBD2 might be the D (5 bases). V was pared by 2 bases and J by 3 bases, with 17 bases between. The CDR3 length is 16 residues. Germline CDR1 and CDR2: MNHNS and SASEGT. The CDR3 DNA sequence: TGTGCCAGCAGTGAACTTACGGGATCCCTCCACTACGAGCAGTACTTC. Translated, it gives CASSELTGSLHYEQYF.

There are many counts of this clonotype. V is TRBV6-1 and J is TRBJ2-7; 7 bases match TRBD1. CDR1 MNHNS and CDR2 SASEGT come from the germline V gene. J gave up 3 bases and V 8 bases, and 7 bases lay outside the gene matches. This CDR3 comprises 13 residues. The CDR3 DNA reads as TGTGCCAGCGCTAGACAGGGTGTCTACGAGCAGTACTTC. It codes for CASARQGVYEQYF.

At least ten counts were recorded for this clonotype. This rearrangement joins TRBV6-5 to TRBJ2-2; D unclear. The length of the CDR3 is 16 residues. The germline CDR1 and CDR2 sequences are MNHEY and SVGAGI. Trimming left V 0 bases short and J 4 bases short, with 12 bases between. CDR3 bases: TGTGCCAGCAGTTACTCGAAGGTTTTAAGCACCGGGGAGCTGTTTTTT. Its translation is CASSYSKVLSTGELFF.

This clonotype was found a few times. The chain uses TRBV27 and TRBJ1-2, with D unclear. The CDR3 is 14 amino acids. The V end was cut by 2 bases, the J end by 7 bases, with 14 bases between. Per germline, CDR1 MNHEY and CDR2 SMNVEV (reference sequence). The CDR3 bases are TGTGCCAGCAGTTTAGCGGGCAGCCCCCTTGGCTACACCTTC. Translated, it gives CASSLAGSPLGYTF.

This chain joins TRBV11-1 and TRBJ1-5, with TRBD1 as a possible D gene (6 bases). From germline, CDR1 is SGHAT and CDR2 FQDESV (reference sequence). V was clipped by 5 bases and J by 4 bases, with 18 bases between them. This CDR3 contains 16 residues. The CDR3, as DNA: TGTGCCAGCAGCCAAGGTCGGGGACACACTAATCAGCCCCAGCATTTT. As protein: CASSQGRGHTNQPQHF.